This entry features one T cell receptor beta chain sequence. Its specificity is unknown. One end of the junction is discordant with germline, which a read error may explain. This entry comes from a study of cytomegalovirus exposure and HLA in healthy donors. At the level of the study: From about 179 million T cells, an earlier analysis saw 100 million to 140 million unique TCR beta sequences.

13 Jbeta primers and 60 Vbeta primers were used for the PCR. TCRdb keeps only in-frame clones here, not all; method: immunoSEQ multiplex PCR. This table has 170,000 or so clones, roughly 80% appearing once. Study-wide points: An apparent linkage of common viral pathogens to several of the most significant clusters emerged in a later analysis. The only immune exposure information that was available was CMV serostatus. Later on, a genetic analysis was performed. It linked a missense variant in DCLRE1C with V- and J-gene trimming of TCR beta.

The receptor comes from a man in his late teens or twenties in good health and CMV-seronegative. Sequenced sample: PBMCs.

Written as DNA, the CDR3 is TGTGCAGGGGCGCACACTGAAGCTTTCTTT. It specifies CAGAHTEAFF. The rearrangement joins TRBV29-1 to TRBJ1-1; D possibly corresponds to TRBD1 (6 bases). This CDR3 is built from 10 residues. Looked up from germline, CDR1 is SQVTM and CDR2 is ANQGSEA.